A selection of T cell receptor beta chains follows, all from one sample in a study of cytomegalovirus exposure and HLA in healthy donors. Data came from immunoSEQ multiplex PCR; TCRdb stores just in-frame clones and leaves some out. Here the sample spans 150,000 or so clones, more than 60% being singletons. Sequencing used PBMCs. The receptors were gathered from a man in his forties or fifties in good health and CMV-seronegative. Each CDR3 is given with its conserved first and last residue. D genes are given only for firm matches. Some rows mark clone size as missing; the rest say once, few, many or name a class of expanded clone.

TGCGCCAGCAGCTTGGGCCCCCGGGACAACTACGGCTACACCTTC	CASSLGPRDNYGYTF	.	15	.	TRBV5-1	TRBJ1-2
TGTGCCATCAGTGATCCCGGGACAGGAACGGGCGACACTGAAGCTTTCTTT	CAISDPGTGTGDTEAFF	.	17	TRBD1	TRBV10-3	TRBJ1-1
TGTGCCAGCAGTTACTCCCCGGGACAGAACTATGGCTACACCTTC	CASSYSPGQNYGYTF	.	15	TRBD1	TRBV6-5	TRBJ1-2
TGTGCCAGCAGTCTATCGACGACAGTACCCTACGAGCAGTACTTC	CASSLSTTVPYEQYF	.	15	.	TRBV27	TRBJ2-7
TGTGCCAGCAGCTTGGAACAGGGAACCCAAGAGACCCAGTACTTC	CASSLEQGTQETQYF	.	15	.	TRBV5-4	TRBJ2-5
TGCGCCAGCAGTCTAGTGGGACAGGGGGGAGGGAATTCACCCCTCCACTTT	CASSLVGQGGGNSPLHF	few	17	TRBD1	TRBV10-2	TRBJ1-6
TGTGCCAGCAGTTTGACTGGGGCAGGGGGCGGGCAGTACTTC	CASSLTGAGGGQYF	.	14	TRBD1	TRBV28	TRBJ2-7
TGTGCCAGCAGCCAGGATAACTATGGCTACACCTTC	CASSQDNYGYTF	once	12	.	TRBV7-9	TRBJ1-2
TGTGCCATCAGTGCGGCGGGACAGGGGGTTGGTGGCTACACCTTC	CAISAAGQGVGGYTF	.	15	TRBD1	TRBV10-3	TRBJ1-2
TGTGCCAGCACCCGACTGGGGTCGGGTGGGGGGGCCTACGAGCAGTACTTC	CASTRLGSGGGAYEQYF	.	17	TRBD2	TRBV2	TRBJ2-7
TGCAGCGTTGATCCGGGACAGGGGGACGAAAAACTGTTTTTT	CSVDPGQGDEKLFF	.	14	TRBD1	TRBV29-1	TRBJ1-4
TGTGCCAGCAGCCCCTTTTTCCCCAGCTCCTACAATGAGCAGTTCTTC	CASSPFFPSSYNEQFF	.	16	.	TRBV5-4	TRBJ2-1
TGTGCCAGCAGCTCAACCTTGGCAGGCCCCAGAGATGGCTACACCTTC	CASSSTLAGPRDGYTF	.	16	.	TRBV7-9	TRBJ1-2
TGTGCCAGCAGCCTCGTCCCGGGACTGGACACTGAAGCTTTCTTT	CASSLVPGLDTEAFF	.	15	.	TRBV9	TRBJ1-1
TGTGCCAGTAGTATCCGTAACACGAACACCGGGGAGCTGTTTTTT	CASSIRNTNTGELFF	.	15	.	TRBV19	TRBJ2-2
TGTGCCAGCCATAGGGGCCTTAATGAAAAACTGTTTTTT	CASHRGLNEKLFF	many	13	.	TRBV6-6	TRBJ1-4
TGTGCCAGCAGCCAAGCCTCGGGGTGGGAGCAGTACTTC	CASSQASGWEQYF	.	13	.	TRBV14	TRBJ2-7
TGTGCCAGCTATGCCGGGGGGGAGTACACCGGGGAGCTGTTTTTT	CASYAGGEYTGELFF	.	15	TRBD2	TRBV6-5	TRBJ2-2
TGCGCCAGCAGCCAACGACTAGCGGGGGGAATCAATGAGCAGTTCTTC	CASSQRLAGGINEQFF	few	16	TRBD2	TRBV4-1	TRBJ2-1
TGTGCCAGCAGTGAATTTGGTACAGTACGAGAGACCCAGTACTTC	CASSEFGTVRETQYF	.	15	.	TRBV2	TRBJ2-5
TGTGCCAGTAGTATAGTTTCGTCGGGGTGGCGCAATCAGCCCCAGCATTTT	CASSIVSSGWRNQPQHF	.	17	.	TRBV19	TRBJ1-5
TGTGCCGCGGGTGTAACTCCGGACTATGGCTACACCTTC	CAAGVTPDYGYTF	.	13	.	TRBV6-5	TRBJ1-2
TGTGCCAGCAGGCCCGGGACTGGGGGCAATCAGCCCCAGCATTTT	CASRPGTGGNQPQHF	.	15	.	TRBV28	TRBJ1-5
TGCGCCAGCAGCCAAGATTTTGGGGGGGGACCCTACAATGAGCAGTTCTTC	CASSQDFGGGPYNEQFF	few	17	TRBD2	TRBV4-1	TRBJ2-1
TGCGCCAGCAGCCAAGATCCGACAGGGGGCGCGACTGAAGCTTTCTTT	CASSQDPTGGATEAFF	.	16	TRBD1	TRBV4-1	TRBJ1-1
TGTGCCAGCAGCTTAGTGCGGGGATCAGATACGCAGTATTTT	CASSLVRGSDTQYF	once	14	.	TRBV7-7	TRBJ2-3
TGTGCCAGCAGCCTCCGACAGGGGAATGGATCGGAGACCCAGTACTTC	CASSLRQGNGSETQYF	.	16	TRBD1	TRBV5-4	TRBJ2-5
TGCGCCAGCAGCCTCGCAGGGGGCGGTGAAAAACTGTTTTTT	CASSLAGGGEKLFF	.	14	TRBD1	TRBV4-3	TRBJ1-4
TGCGCCAGCAGCCAGTCAACAGGGGGCGGAAACACCATATATTTT	CASSQSTGGGNTIYF	few	15	TRBD1	TRBV4-3	TRBJ1-3
TGTGCCAGTAGTTCCGACTCAGGGGGTGCAGATACGCAGTATTTT	CASSSDSGGADTQYF	.	15	TRBD1	TRBV19	TRBJ2-3
TGTGCCATCAGTGCAGACAGGGGGTTTTGGACAGATACGCAGTATTTT	CAISADRGFWTDTQYF	.	16	TRBD1	TRBV10-3	TRBJ2-3
TGTGCCAGCAGCTCCTGGGGGGACTATGGCTACACCTTC	CASSSWGDYGYTF	.	13	.	TRBV11-2	TRBJ1-2
TGTGCCAGCAGTTACTCGAGGACGCAGGGGGGCGGCTACACCTTC	CASSYSRTQGGGYTF	.	15	TRBD1	TRBV6-5	TRBJ1-2
TGTGCCAGCAGTTCTCCCATTACCGGGACAGCGAATTCACCCCTCCACTTT	CASSSPITGTANSPLHF	.	17	TRBD1	TRBV27	TRBJ1-6
TGTGCCAGCAGCTCCGACAGCTATGAGCAGTTCTTC	CASSSDSYEQFF	.	12	.	TRBV7-2	TRBJ2-1
TGTGCCAGCAGACCCGGGACTAGCGGGGGGTTCGGTGAGACCCAGTACTTC	CASRPGTSGGFGETQYF	.	17	TRBD2	TRBV2	TRBJ2-5
TGTGCCAGCAGCCAAGTCCACCGGGGTTCGATGAACACTGAAGCTTTCTTT	CASSQVHRGSMNTEAFF	few	17	.	TRBV14	TRBJ1-1
TGCGCCAGCAGCCTAGACCGACGCAATGAGCAGTTCTTC	CASSLDRRNEQFF	.	13	.	TRBV5-1	TRBJ2-1
TGTGCCAGCAGCACCCTTCAGCGGGGGGGCCCCATCTACGAGCAGTACTTC	CASSTLQRGGPIYEQYF	.	17	TRBD2	TRBV7-3	TRBJ2-7
TGTGCCAGCAATTTGCAGGGGGTCCGGACTAATGAAAAACTGTTTTTT	CASNLQGVRTNEKLFF	.	16	TRBD1	TRBV2	TRBJ1-4